The 3 T cell receptor beta chains reported below all come from one sample, sequenced in a study of Graves' ophthalmopathy and Graves' hyperthyroidism. TCR beta CDR3 amplification used RNA transcripts. Second-round multiplex PCR came after a first-round RT-PCR that employed HTBI primers. TCRdb re-derived calls from the multiplex PCR reads in MiXCR, one entry per CDR3 protein. Among 600,000 to 950,000 distinct CDR3 sequences, roughly 40% were seen once, and the ten largest hold 40% to 45%. The sequencing sample was made of peripheral blood. These receptors all come from an adult man with Graves' ophthalmopathy.

This clonotype has only a few counts. The chain is built from TRBV7-2 and TRBJ2-5, with 8 nucleotides matching TRBD2. The CDR3 length is 19 residues. Germline CDR1 SGHTA, CDR2 FQGNSA. Trimming at V came to 1 base and at J to 3 bases, leaving 16 bases not matched to a gene. The CDR3 region has the DNA TGTGCCAGCAGCTTAGGGACTCTAGATCGTAGCGGGAAGGAAGAGACCCAGTACTTC. Translated, it gives CASSLGTLDRSGKEETQYF.

Turning to this clonotype: One end of the junction varies from germline; a read error may be responsible. The rearrangement joins TRBV10-2 to TRBJ1-1, with no clear D. Germline lookup yields CDR1 WSHSY and CDR2 SAAADI. The CDR3 contains 14 residues. In DNA, the CDR3 is TGTGCCAGCAGTTACTCGTTAGGAAACACTGAAGCTTTCTTT. It codes for CASSYSLGNTEAFF.

V usage is TRBV11-1 and J usage is TRBJ2-7, with D possibly being TRBD1 (5 bases). The CDR3 loop spans 14 amino acids. V was trimmed by 5 bases and J by 5 bases, leaving 16 bases between them. Germline assignment: CDR1 SGHAT and CDR2 FQDESV (reference sequence). In nucleotides, the CDR3 is TGTGCCAGCAGCGTTGAACGAACAGGCAACGAGCAGTACTTC. It translates to CASSVERTGNEQYF.